Here is one T cell receptor beta chain with its context. Its antigen is still unknown. Base qualities were left out, and no much larger clone turns up one base away. Following the manufacturer's instructions, genomic DNA from CD8+ cells served as the input for TCRbeta sequencing. TCRbeta sequencing used the immunoSEQ assay and was run at a genomics technology centre in Finland. As for the authors' bioinformatics: The clonotype tables produced by the immunoSEQ preprocessing pipeline were converted into VDJtools format, and any non-productive clonotypes were filtered out. Samples with fewer than 10,000 reads were excluded, the remaining samples were subsampled to 10,000 reads, and most of the eight CND-RA samples were retained. The VDJtools CalcDiversityStats function was applied to data subsampled to 10,000 reads to calculate Shannon-Wiener, Simpson and clonality indices. To infer antigen specificity, non-singleton TCRbeta clonotypes were hard-matched against VDJdb, with no mismatches permitted. Clusters with potentially shared antigen targets were formed by grouping CDR3 sequences that differed by one amino acid (Hamming distance 1). Public clonotypes were tested for group enrichment with one-sided Fisher's exact tests after resampling groups to six samples, repeated ten times. TCRdb mirrors the immuneACCESS table, restricted to in-frame sequences. Some clones are absent from its copies; in checked studies, under half trace to an unresolved V gene, and the reason for the others is unknown. D and trimming come from the DNA, and the V and J calls and clone size come from that table. The sample table holds under 15,000 clones, of which under 85% were seen once. Jointly, the top ten make up under 35% of the sample.

A negative result on the clinical CCP2 antibody test was shown by CND-RA patients, and progression of joint destruction was observed despite active therapy. Every CND-RA patient had failed conventional anti-rheumatic therapy and showed typical joint destruction in the wrists and ankles. CND-RA patients were sampled after long disease histories, spanning decades in several cases, rather than at diagnosis. Fifty millilitres of EDTA-anticoagulated peripheral blood were collected from each patient. Density gradient separation with Ficoll-Paque PLUS was used to isolate peripheral blood mononuclear cells. CD8+ cells were isolated from fresh or cryopreserved PBMCs by AutoMACS magnetic bead positive selection, with purity checked by flow cytometry. Nucleospin Tissue or Tissue XS kits were used for genomic DNA extraction, and quantification was performed on a Qubit 2.0 fluorometer. The entry originates in a study of CD8 T cells in seronegative destructive rheumatoid arthritis (dated by TCRdb to 2019 to 2021). Background on the whole study: Seven of the eight CND-RA patients were receiving biological drugs at sampling. Comparison cohorts of seropositive RA, seronegative RA and healthy controls came from an earlier published TCRbeta dataset rather than new sequencing. Peripheral CD8+ TCRbeta repertoires were compared between CCP-negative destructive rheumatoid arthritis (CND-RA) patients and newly diagnosed seropositive RA, seronegative RA and healthy controls. General study outcomes and caveats: The small size of the CND-RA cohort was acknowledged as a study limitation. CND-RA repertoires showed more CMV-reactive and fewer influenza A-reactive CD8+ TCRbeta sequences than controls and other RA subtypes. After adjustment for age, less diverse and more clonal CD8+ TCRbeta repertoires appeared to be present in CND-RA patients than in other RA subtypes. Across the 100,000 or so clonotypes tested, no public clonotype enrichment remained significant after Benjamini-Hochberg correction. A distinct set of enriched public clonotypes appeared to be carried by CND-RA patients, and this finding was interpreted by the authors as support for a separate disease subset. Because no diagnostic samples were available, the TCR repertoire differences may partly reflect poor disease control over the years rather than being present at onset.

The germline V gene supplies CDR1 SGHTA and CDR2 FQGTGA. The cysteine opens and the phenylalanine closes a CDR3 of 16 amino acids. Here the CDR3 DNA is all that survives: 48 bases in frame from base 1. V is trimmed back by 3 bases and J by 4 bases, and the junction contains 6 bases that no gene match accounts for. The TCR originated in a woman between 30 and 55 years old with seronegative destructive rheumatoid arthritis. What was sequenced was CD8+ T cells from blood. This chain is built from TRBV7-3 and TRBJ2-1, with 10 bases in between that match TRBD2. The CDR3 region: CASSFLAGGGYNEQFF. The DNA sequence is TGTGCCAGCAGCTTTTTAGCGGGGGGCGGGTACAATGAGCAGTTCTTC.